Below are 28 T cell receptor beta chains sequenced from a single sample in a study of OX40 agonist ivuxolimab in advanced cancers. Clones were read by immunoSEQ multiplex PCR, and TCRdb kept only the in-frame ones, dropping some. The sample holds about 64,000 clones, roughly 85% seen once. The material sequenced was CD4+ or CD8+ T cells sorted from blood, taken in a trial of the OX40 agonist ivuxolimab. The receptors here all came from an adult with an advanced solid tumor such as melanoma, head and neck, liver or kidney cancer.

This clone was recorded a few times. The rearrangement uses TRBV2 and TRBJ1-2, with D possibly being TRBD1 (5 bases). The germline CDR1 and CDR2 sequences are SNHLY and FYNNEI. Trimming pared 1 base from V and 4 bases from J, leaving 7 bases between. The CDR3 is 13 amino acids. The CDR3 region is CASSEDRRYGYTF. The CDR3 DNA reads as TGTGCCAGCAGTGAAGACAGGCGCTATGGCTACACCTTC.

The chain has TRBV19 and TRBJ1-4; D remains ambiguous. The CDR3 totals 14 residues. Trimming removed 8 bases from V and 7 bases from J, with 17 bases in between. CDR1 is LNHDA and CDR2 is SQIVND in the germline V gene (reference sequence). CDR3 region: CASRLAGPGEKLFF. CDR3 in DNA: TGTGCCAGTCGATTAGCCGGGCCCGGTGAAAAACTGTTTTTT.

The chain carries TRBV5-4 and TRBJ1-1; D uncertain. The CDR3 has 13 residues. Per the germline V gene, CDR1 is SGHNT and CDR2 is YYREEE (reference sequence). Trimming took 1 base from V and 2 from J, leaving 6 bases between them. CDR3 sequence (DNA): TGTGCCAGCAGCTTGAAAGGAAACACTGAAGCTTTCTTT. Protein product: CASSLKGNTEAFF.

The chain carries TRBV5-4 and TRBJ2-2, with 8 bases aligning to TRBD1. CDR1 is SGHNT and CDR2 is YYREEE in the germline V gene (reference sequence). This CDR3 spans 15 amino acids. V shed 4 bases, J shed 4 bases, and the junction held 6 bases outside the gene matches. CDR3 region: CASSLLQGGTGELFF. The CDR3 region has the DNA TGTGCCAGCAGCCTCTTACAGGGGGGCACCGGGGAGCTGTTTTTT.

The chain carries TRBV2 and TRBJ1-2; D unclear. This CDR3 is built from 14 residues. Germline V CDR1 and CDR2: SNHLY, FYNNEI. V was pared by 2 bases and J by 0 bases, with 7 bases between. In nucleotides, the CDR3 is TGTGCCAGCAGTGAACAAGAAGCTAACTATGGCTACACCTTC. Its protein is CASSEQEANYGYTF.

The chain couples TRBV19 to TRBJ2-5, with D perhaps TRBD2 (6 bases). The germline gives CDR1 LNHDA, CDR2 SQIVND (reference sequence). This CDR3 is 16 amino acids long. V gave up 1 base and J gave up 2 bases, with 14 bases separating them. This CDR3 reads CASSIGRRGQQETQYF. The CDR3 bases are TGTGCCAGTAGTATAGGCCGGAGGGGCCAACAAGAGACCCAGTACTTC.

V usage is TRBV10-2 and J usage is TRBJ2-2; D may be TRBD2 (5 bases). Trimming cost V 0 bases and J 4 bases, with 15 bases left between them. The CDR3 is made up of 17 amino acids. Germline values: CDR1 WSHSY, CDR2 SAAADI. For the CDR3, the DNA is TGCGCCAGCAGTGAGTCAGGACTTTCGAAATCCACCGGGGAGCTGTTTTTT. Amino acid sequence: CASSESGLSKSTGELFF.

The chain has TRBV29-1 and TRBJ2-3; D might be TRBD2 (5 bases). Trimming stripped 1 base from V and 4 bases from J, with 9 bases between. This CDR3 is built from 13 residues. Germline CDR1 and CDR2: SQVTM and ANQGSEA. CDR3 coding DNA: TGCAGCGTTGAAGTGGGGAGTTCAGATACGCAGTATTTT. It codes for CSVEVGSSDTQYF.

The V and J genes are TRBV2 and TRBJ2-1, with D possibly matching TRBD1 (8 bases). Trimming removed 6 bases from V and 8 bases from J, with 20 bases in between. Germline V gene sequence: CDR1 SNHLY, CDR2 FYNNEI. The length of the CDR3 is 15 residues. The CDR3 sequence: CASSAPQGAGDEQFF. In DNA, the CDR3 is TGTGCCAGCAGCGCCCCTCAGGGGGCGGGAGATGAGCAGTTCTTC. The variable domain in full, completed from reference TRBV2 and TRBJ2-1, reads EPEVTQTPSHQVTQMGQEVILRCVPISNHLYFYWYRQILGQKVEFLVSFYNNEISEKSEIFDDQFSVERPDGSNFTLKIRSTKLEDSAMYFCASSAPQGAGDEQFFGPGTRLTVL.

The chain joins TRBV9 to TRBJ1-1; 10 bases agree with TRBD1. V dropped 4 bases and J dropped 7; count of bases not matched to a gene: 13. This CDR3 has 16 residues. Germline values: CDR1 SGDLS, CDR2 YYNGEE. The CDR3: CASSTGPGQGRGEAFF. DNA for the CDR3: TGTGCCAGCAGCACCGGACCGGGACAGGGGAGAGGTGAAGCTTTCTTT.

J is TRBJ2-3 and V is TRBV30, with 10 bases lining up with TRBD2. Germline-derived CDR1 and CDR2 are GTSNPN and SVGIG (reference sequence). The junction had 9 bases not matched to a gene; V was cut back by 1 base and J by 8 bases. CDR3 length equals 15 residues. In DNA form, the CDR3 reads TGTGCCTGGAGTGATCCTAGCGGGGGTTTCGGTACGCAGTATTTT. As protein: CAWSDPSGGFGTQYF.

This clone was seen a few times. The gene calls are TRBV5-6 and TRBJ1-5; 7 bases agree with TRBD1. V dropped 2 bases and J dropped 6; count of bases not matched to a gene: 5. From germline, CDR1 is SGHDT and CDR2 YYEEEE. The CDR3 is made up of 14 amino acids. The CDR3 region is CASSFRQGSQPQHF. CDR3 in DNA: TGTGCCAGCAGCTTTCGACAGGGCAGTCAGCCCCAGCATTTT.

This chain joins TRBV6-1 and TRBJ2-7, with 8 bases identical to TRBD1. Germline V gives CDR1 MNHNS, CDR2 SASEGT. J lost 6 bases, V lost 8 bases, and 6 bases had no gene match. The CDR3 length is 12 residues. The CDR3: CASSSTGVEQYF. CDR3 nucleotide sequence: TGTGCCAGCTCCTCGACAGGGGTCGAGCAGTACTTC.

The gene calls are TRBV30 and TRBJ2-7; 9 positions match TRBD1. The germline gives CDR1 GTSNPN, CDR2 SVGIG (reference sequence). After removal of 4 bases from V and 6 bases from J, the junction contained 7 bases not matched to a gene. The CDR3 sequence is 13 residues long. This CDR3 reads CAWNRDRVTEQYF. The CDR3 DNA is TGTGCCTGGAATAGGGACAGGGTCACCGAGCAGTACTTC.

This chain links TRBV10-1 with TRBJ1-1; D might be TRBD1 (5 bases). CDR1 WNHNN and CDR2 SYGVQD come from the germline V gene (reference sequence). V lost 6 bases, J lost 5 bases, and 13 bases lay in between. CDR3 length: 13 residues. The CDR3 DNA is TGCGCCAGCAGCAGCTCAAGGGGAACTGAAGCTTTCTTT. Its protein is CASSSSRGTEAFF.

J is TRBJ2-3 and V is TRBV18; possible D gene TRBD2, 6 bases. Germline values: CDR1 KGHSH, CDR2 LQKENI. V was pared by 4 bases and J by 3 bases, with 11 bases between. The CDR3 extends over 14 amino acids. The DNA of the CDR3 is TGTGCCAGCTCACTAGCGGACCGGACAGATACGCAGTATTTT. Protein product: CASSLADRTDTQYF.

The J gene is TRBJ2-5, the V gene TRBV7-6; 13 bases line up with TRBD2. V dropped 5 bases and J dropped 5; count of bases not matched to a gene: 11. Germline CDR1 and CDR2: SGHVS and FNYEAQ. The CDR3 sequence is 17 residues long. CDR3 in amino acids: CASSAQLAGGPGETQYF. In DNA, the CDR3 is TGTGCCAGCAGCGCCCAACTAGCGGGGGGGCCGGGGGAGACCCAGTACTTC. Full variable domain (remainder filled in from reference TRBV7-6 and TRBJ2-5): GAGVSQSPRYKVTKRGQDVALRCDPISGHVSLYWYRQALGQGPEFLTYFNYEAQQDKSGLPNDRFSAERPEGSISTLTIQRTEQRDSAMYRCASSAQLAGGPGETQYFGPGTRLLVL.

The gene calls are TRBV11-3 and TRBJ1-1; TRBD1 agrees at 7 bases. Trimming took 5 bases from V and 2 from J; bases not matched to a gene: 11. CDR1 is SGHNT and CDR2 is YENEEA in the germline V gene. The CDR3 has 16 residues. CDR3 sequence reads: CASSPGRGQTNTEAFF. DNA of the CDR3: TGTGCCAGCAGCCCCGGAAGGGGACAGACTAACACTGAAGCTTTCTTT.

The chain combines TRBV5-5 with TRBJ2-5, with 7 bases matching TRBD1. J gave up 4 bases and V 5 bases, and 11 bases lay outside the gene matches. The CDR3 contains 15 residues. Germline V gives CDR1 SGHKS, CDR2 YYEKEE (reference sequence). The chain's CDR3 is CASSYERGRVETQYF. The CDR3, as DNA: TGTGCCAGCAGTTACGAGAGGGGGCGAGTAGAGACCCAGTACTTC.

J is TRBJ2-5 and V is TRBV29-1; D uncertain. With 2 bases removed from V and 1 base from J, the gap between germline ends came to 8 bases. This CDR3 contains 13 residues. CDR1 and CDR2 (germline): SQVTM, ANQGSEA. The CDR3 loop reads CSVESVSQETQYF. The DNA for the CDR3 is TGCAGCGTTGAAAGTGTCAGCCAAGAGACCCAGTACTTC.

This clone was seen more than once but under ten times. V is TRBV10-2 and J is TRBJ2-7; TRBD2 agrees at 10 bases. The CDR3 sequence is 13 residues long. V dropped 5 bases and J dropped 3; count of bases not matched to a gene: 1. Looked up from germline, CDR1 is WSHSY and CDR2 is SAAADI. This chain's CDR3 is CASSSSGGYEQYF. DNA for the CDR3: TGCGCCAGCAGTTCTAGCGGGGGCTACGAGCAGTACTTC.

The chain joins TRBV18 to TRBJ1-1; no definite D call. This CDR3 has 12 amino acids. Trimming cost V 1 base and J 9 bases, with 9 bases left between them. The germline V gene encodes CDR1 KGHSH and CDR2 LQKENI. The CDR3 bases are TGTGCCAGCTCACCACGGGAGGGTAAAGCTTTCTTT. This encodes CASSPREGKAFF.

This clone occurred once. CDR3 protein: CASRSGTGAHYGYTF. The CDR3 nucleotides are TGTGCCAGTAGGAGCGGGACAGGGGCCCACTATGGCTACACCTTC. V gene TRBV19 combines with J gene TRBJ1-2, with 10 bases that match TRBD1. Germline loops: CDR1 LNHDA, CDR2 SQIVND (reference sequence). This CDR3 region has 15 residues. J lost 3 bases, V lost 6 bases, and 7 bases had no gene match.

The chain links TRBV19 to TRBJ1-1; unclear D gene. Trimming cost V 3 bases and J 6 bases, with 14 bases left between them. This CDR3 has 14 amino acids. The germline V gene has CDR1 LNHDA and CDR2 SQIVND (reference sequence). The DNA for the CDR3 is TGTGCCAGTAGTATGGAGGGAGTGATCCCTGAAGCTTTCTTT. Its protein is CASSMEGVIPEAFF.

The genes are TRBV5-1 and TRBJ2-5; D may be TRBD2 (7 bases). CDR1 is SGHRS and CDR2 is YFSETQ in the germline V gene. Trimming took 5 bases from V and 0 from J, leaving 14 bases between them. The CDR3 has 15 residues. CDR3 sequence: CASRMGGAYQETQYF. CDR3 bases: TGCGCCAGCAGGATGGGGGGGGCCTACCAAGAGACCCAGTACTTC.

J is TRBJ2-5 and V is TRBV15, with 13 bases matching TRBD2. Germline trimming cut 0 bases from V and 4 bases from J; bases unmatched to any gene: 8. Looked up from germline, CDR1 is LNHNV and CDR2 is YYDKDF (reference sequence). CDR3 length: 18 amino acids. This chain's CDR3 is CATSREVGRTSGGETQYF. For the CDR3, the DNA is TGTGCCACCAGCAGAGAAGTAGGGAGGACTAGCGGGGGAGAGACCCAGTACTTC.

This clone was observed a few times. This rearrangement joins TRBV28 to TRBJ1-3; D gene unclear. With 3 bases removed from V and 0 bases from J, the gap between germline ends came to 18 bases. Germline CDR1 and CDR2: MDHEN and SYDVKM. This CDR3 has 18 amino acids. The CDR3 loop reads CASSFPANELISGNTIYF. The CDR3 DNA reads TGTGCCAGCAGTTTCCCGGCCAACGAACTGATCTCTGGAAACACCATATATTTT.

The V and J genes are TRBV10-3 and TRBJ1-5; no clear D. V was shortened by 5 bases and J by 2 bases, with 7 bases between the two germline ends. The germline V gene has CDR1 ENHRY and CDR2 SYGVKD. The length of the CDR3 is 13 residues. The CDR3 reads CAISSGRNQPQHF. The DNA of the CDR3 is TGTGCCATCAGTTCTGGGCGCAATCAGCCCCAGCATTTT.